This is a list of T cell receptor beta chains from one sample in a study of T cells in Graves' hyperthyroidism and ophthalmopathy. In TCRdb, the multiplex PCR reads were re-called with MiXCR into one record per CDR3 protein. The sample includes 540,000 or so distinct CDR3 sequences, 15% to 18% of them seen just once. The sequencing sample was made of blood. All receptors derive from a woman aged 25 to 39 with Graves' hyperthyroidism. The CDR3 runs from the conserved cysteine through the conserved F or W. D genes are given only for firm matches. For some rows the clone size is stated as once, few or many, or as a class when expanded; others skip it.

v_call,d_call,clone_size,j_call,cdr3_aa,cdr3_nt
TRBV28,-,-,TRBJ1-3,CASERRGGSGNTIYF,TGTGCCAGCGAACGCAGGGGCGGATCTGGAAACACCATATATTTT
TRBV4-3,TRBD2,-,TRBJ2-5,CASSQEAGVETQYF,TGCGCCAGCAGCCAAGAGGCGGGAGTGGAGACCCAGTACTTC
TRBV7-6,-,many,TRBJ1-2,CASSIFPRGSNYGYTF,TGTGCCAGCAGCATTTTTCCCAGGGGATCGAACTATGGCTACACCTTC
TRBV18,-,few,TRBJ1-1,CASSDQSNTEAFF,TGTGCCAGCTCAGATCAGTCGAACACTGAAGCTTTCTTT
TRBV11-3,-,-,TRBJ2-3,CASSSFGVNTQYF,TGTGCCAGCAGCTCCTTTGGGGTAAATACGCAGTATTTT
TRBV7-3,-,few,TRBJ2-1,CASSINQGVYNEQFF,TGTGCCAGCAGCATAAACCAGGGTGTCTACAATGAGCAGTTCTTC
TRBV5-4,TRBD2,few,TRBJ2-7,CASSLAATSGSYEQYF,TGTGCCAGCAGCTTGGCAGCGACTAGCGGGAGTTACGAGCAGTACTTC
TRBV7-2,-,many,TRBJ2-3,CASSSGTSTDTQYF,TGTGCCAGCAGCTCAGGGACGAGCACAGATACGCAGTATTTT
TRBV5-6,TRBD2,-,TRBJ2-5,CASSLLISGRLETQYF,TGTGCCAGCAGCTTGCTGATTAGCGGGAGGCTGGAGACCCAGTACTTC
TRBV7-2,-,many,TRBJ2-7,CASSLARTNGEQYF,TGTGCCAGCAGCTTAGCTCGGACGAACGGCGAGCAGTACTTC
TRBV5-1,-,-,TRBJ2-6,CASSLDVGAGANVLTF,TGCGCCAGCAGCTTGGATGTCGGGGCTGGGGCCAACGTCCTGACTTTC
TRBV7-8,-,many,TRBJ2-1,CASSGQPHEQFF,TGTGCCAGCAGCGGCCAGCCCCATGAGCAGTTCTTC
TRBV27,-,few,TRBJ2-3,CASSLVDRRTDTQYF,TGTGCCAGCAGTTTGGTGGACAGACGCACAGATACGCAGTATTTT
TRBV27,-,few,TRBJ2-7,CASSLSSRMLPEQYF,TGTGCCAGCAGTTTATCTAGTCGGATGCTGCCCGAGCAGTACTTC
TRBV6-1,TRBD1,-,TRBJ2-7,CASIETGGYEQYF,TGTGCCAGCATTGAAACAGGGGGCTACGAGCAGTACTTC
TRBV11-2,TRBD1,-,TRBJ2-7,CASSLGRGTGRDYEQYF,TGTGCCAGCAGCTTAGGCCGAGGGACAGGAAGAGACTACGAGCAGTACTTC
TRBV20-1,TRBD1,few,TRBJ1-1,CSATQIPGQSLNTEAFF,TGCAGTGCTACCCAAATACCGGGACAGAGTTTGAACACTGAAGCTTTCTTT
TRBV6-1,-,-,TRBJ2-2,CASSKRQMNTGELFF,TGTGCCAGCAGTAAACGACAGATGAACACCGGGGAGCTGTTTTTT
TRBV3-1,-,few,TRBJ2-1,CASSQDFYNEQFF,TGTGCCAGCAGCCAAGACTTCTACAATGAGCAGTTCTTC
TRBV27,-,many,TRBJ2-7,CASGGVTSGILGYEQYF,TGTGCCAGCGGAGGCGTTACGTCGGGGATCTTGGGTTACGAGCAGTACTTC
TRBV7-2,-,many,TRBJ2-1,CASSSGLSYSYNEQFF,TGTGCCAGCAGCTCGGGACTTTCCTACTCCTACAATGAGCAGTTCTTC
TRBV6-1,TRBD1,-,TRBJ1-1,CASPRTGANTEAFF,TGTGCCAGCCCCAGGACAGGGGCGAACACTGAAGCTTTCTTT